This TCR beta chain was captured by sequencing in a study of shared clonotypes between healthy human individuals. Memory CD4+ cells were the fraction left after CD45RA+ naive selection. Assay execution took place at the deep level. Genomic DNA (from each subset) was split evenly across several immunoSEQ plates. The table came from immunoSEQ multiplex PCR; TCRdb's copy has only in-frame clones and leaves some out. The table records approximately 980,000 clones, 70% to 85% of them present only once. Regarding the study as a whole: On the whole, naive subsets had larger estimated richness than memory subsets had.

Germline V gene data show CDR1 as MNHEY and CDR2 as SVGAGI. The CDR3 contains 14 residues. Unmatched junction bases numbered 6, after V lost 2 bases and J lost 7 bases. Worth noting for this clone: Its antigen is unknown.

The clonotype originates from a young man in good health. Sample: memory CD4+ T cells sorted from blood. The subset is: CD45RA-negative fraction. J is TRBJ2-7 and V is TRBV6-5, with 9 bases lining up with TRBD1. The CDR3 nucleotides are TGTGCCAGCAGTTACAGGGGACAGGGATCGGAGCAGTACTTC. Amino acids: CASSYRGQGSEQYF.